This T cell receptor (beta chain) was obtained from a study of T cell repertoires in cytomegalovirus infection. Background on the study: It can be stated that public TCR beta signatures indicated CMV infection as well as a matching HLA type.

TCRdb re-analysed the reads in MiXCR, keeping a single row per CDR3 protein. The table shows about 130,000 distinct CDR3 sequences, with 25% to 35% occurring only once. This clonotype was observed a few times. Antigen specificity is unknown. Trimming took off 0 bases at V and 0 bases at J, with 11 bases between the two ends. There are 16 residues in the CDR3. From germline, CDR1 is LGHNA and CDR2 YSLEER. The chain links TRBV4-3 to TRBJ1-1; D gene unclear. The TCR was taken from a human donor in good health (CMV status not recorded). Some clones in this sample may be carry-over from other donors' samples. The sequences come from CD8+ T cells from cultured PBMCs, collected from culture after CMV antigen stimulation. The CDR3 nucleotides read TGCGCCAGCAGCCAAGATTTGAAGGGCTTGAACACTGAAGCTTTCTTT. Amino acid sequence: CASSQDLKGLNTEAFF.